A single sample gave rise to the 18 T cell receptor beta chains below, sequenced in a study of T cell repertoires in cytomegalovirus infection (dated by TCRdb to between 2017 and 2020). The treatment or condition label here, explained by the study, means: in vitro stimulation with specific CMV peptide epitopes to enrich CMV-specific T cells. No cognate antigen is known for these TCRs. TCRdb records Illumina HiSeq 1500 as the sequencer. Through fastp at Q25 and MiXCR, TCRdb rebuilt clones from the public reads, retaining in-frame beta chains. Rows with one shared CDR3 protein collapse into an entry with the most common genes and DNA. For this sample there are approximately 300,000 distinct CDR3 sequences; approximately 25% appear just once. About 14% of the sample belongs to the ten largest clones. The source material was cultured PBMCs, sampled from culture after CMV antigen stimulation. The receptors stem from a human donor in good health (CMV status not recorded). Some clones in this sample may be carry-over from other donors' samples.

This chain connects TRBV6-5 to TRBJ1-1, with TRBD1 matching 9 bases. This CDR3 region has 18 residues. V lost 2 bases, J lost 0 bases, and 10 bases stayed unmatched. The germline V gene has CDR1 MNHEY and CDR2 SVGAGI. The CDR3 reads CASSYRFRDRDMNTEAFF. DNA for the CDR3: TGTGCCAGCAGTTACCGTTTTAGGGACAGGGATATGAACACTGAAGCTTTCTTT.

The chain has TRBV7-4 and TRBJ1-3; D is ambiguous. Between the trimmed V and J ends, which lost 3 bases and 2 bases, there was a span of 11 bases. Germline lookup yields CDR1 SGHVT and CDR2 SQSDAQ. The CDR3 is 15 residues long. Here the CDR3 reads CASSLTGIPGNTIYF. For the CDR3, the DNA is TGTGCCAGCAGCTTGACTGGAATCCCTGGAAACACCATATATTTT.

The rearrangement links TRBV7-8 to TRBJ1-6; D ambiguous. Between the trimmed V and J ends, which lost 4 bases and 13 bases, there was a span of 23 bases. The CDR3 extends over 16 amino acids. Per germline, CDR1 SGHVS and CDR2 FQNEAQ. The CDR3 reads CASSSRKGRLESPLHF. CDR3 coding DNA: TGTGCCAGCAGCTCGAGAAAGGGCAGACTGGAATCGCCCCTCCACTTT.

The CDR3 DNA is TGTGCCAGCACCCCTGGGGGCGGAAACACCATATATTTT. It encodes CASTPGGGNTIYF. This chain joins TRBV25-1 and TRBJ1-3; a weak D match, TRBD1 (6 bases). The CDR3 has 13 amino acids. CDR1 MGHDK and CDR2 SYGVNS come from the germline V gene. Trimming removed 7 bases from V and 4 bases from J, with 11 bases in between.

The rearrangement joins TRBV6-1 to TRBJ2-2; possibly TRBD2 for D (5 bases). This CDR3 has 14 residues. V lost 8 bases, J lost 0 bases, and 10 bases lay in between. CDR1 is MNHNS and CDR2 is SASEGT in the germline V gene. The chain's CDR3 is CASSTRTNTGELFF. CDR3 coding DNA: TGTGCCAGCTCTACTAGAACGAACACCGGGGAGCTGTTTTTT.

The chain recombines TRBV4-3 with TRBJ2-1; 9 bases fit TRBD2. With V trimmed by 7 bases and J by 7 bases, 11 bases remained unmatched. The germline gives CDR1 LGHNA, CDR2 YSLEER. The CDR3 runs 15 residues. In DNA form, the CDR3 reads TGCGCCAGCACCCCGGCGGGAGGGCCTTTGAATGAGCAGTTCTTC. Translating it yields CASTPAGGPLNEQFF.

In its sample, this clonotype was seen a few times. This chain joins TRBV12-3 or TRBV12-4 and TRBJ1-2; perhaps TRBD1 as D (6 bases). The germline V and J ends were trimmed by 3 bases and 8 bases, with 16 bases remaining between them. This CDR3 has 14 amino acids. This chain's CDR3 is CASSFGTGRGGYTF. The DNA for the CDR3 is TGTGCCAGCAGTTTTGGTACAGGGAGAGGAGGCTACACCTTC.

This chain uses TRBV2 with TRBJ1-1; D not resolved. The CDR3 length is 13 residues. Germline V CDR1 and CDR2: SNHLY, FYNNEI. V dropped 3 bases and J dropped 0 bases, with 5 bases sitting between them. CDR3 nucleotide sequence: TGTGCCAGCAGTGACACCATGAACACTGAAGCTTTCTTT. Translated, it gives CASSDTMNTEAFF.

This clonotype was seen only a few times. The J gene is TRBJ2-3, the V gene TRBV25-1, with TRBD1 matching 7 bases. Trimming cost V 8 bases and J 3 bases; bases outside gene matches: 5. This CDR3 has 13 residues. CDR1 and CDR2 (germline): MGHDK, SYGVNS. CDR3 sequence: CASSATGTDTQYF. Written as DNA, the CDR3 is TGTGCCAGCTCCGCGACAGGGACAGATACGCAGTATTTT.

J is TRBJ2-2 and V is TRBV6-2 or TRBV6-3, with D maybe TRBD2 (6 bases). Per germline, CDR1 MNHEY and CDR2 SVGEGT. Trimming cost V 6 bases and J 6 bases, with 17 bases left between them. The CDR3 loop spans 15 amino acids. CDR3 amino acids: CASRKLAVQAGELFF. CDR3 DNA: TGTGCCAGCAGGAAGTTAGCGGTTCAAGCCGGGGAGCTGTTTTTT.

J is TRBJ1-2 and V is TRBV7-2, with D tentatively TRBD1 (6 bases). Germline assignment: CDR1 SGHTA and CDR2 FQGNSA. The CDR3 totals 13 residues. The V end was cut by 3 bases, the J end by 8 bases, with 13 bases between. In nucleotides, the CDR3 is TGTGCCAGCAGCTTTTCCGGACAGCTCGGCTACACCTTC. Translating it yields CASSFSGQLGYTF. Variable domain in full (rest from reference TRBV7-2 and TRBJ1-2): GAGVSQSPSNKVTEKGKDVELRCDPISGHTALYWYRQSLGQGLEFLIYFQGNSAPDKSGLPSDRFSAERTGGSVSTLTIQRTQQEDSAVYLCASSFSGQLGYTFGSGTRLTVV.

This clonotype occurred many times. V and J are TRBV7-2 and TRBJ2-7; 8 bases align to TRBD2. The germline V gene encodes CDR1 SGHTA and CDR2 FQGNSA. The V gene end was trimmed by 2 bases and the J gene end by 5 bases; junction bases not matched to a gene: 2. This CDR3 comprises 13 residues. The CDR3 nucleotides read TGTGCCAGCAGCTTAAGAGCGGGAGACGAGCAGTACGTC. Translating gives CASSLRAGDEQYV.

As for this clonotype: A much more abundant neighbour one base away suggests this may be a read error. This chain connects TRBV9 to TRBJ2-1; TRBD1 is a possible D gene (5 bases). Germline V gene lookup returns CDR1 SGDLS and CDR2 YYNGEE. This CDR3 spans 13 amino acids. The V end was cut by 0 bases, the J end by 6 bases, with 7 bases between. CDR3 protein: CASSVGGGNEQFF. Here the CDR3 DNA reads TGTGCCAGCAGCGTAGGGGGCGGCAATGAGCAGTTCTTC.

This clonotype appeared a few times. The V gene is TRBV7-3, the J gene TRBJ2-1, with 8 bases identical to TRBD2. The CDR3 totals 16 residues. With V trimmed by 0 bases and J by 9 bases, 10 bases remained unmatched. Germline V CDR1 and CDR2: SGHTA, FQGTGA. The CDR3 is CASSLTAGTRGVEQFF. The CDR3 DNA reads as TGTGCCAGCAGCTTAACTGCCGGGACTAGAGGGGTTGAGCAGTTCTTC.

This clonotype was detected only a few times. J is TRBJ2-1 and V is TRBV12-3 or TRBV12-4; TRBD2 is a possible D gene (6 bases). The CDR3 is made up of 15 amino acids. V gave up 5 bases and J gave up 4 bases, with 15 bases separating them. CDR3 DNA sequence: TGTGCCAGCAGTACCCGCCTAGCGCAATACAATGAGCAGTTCTTC. This gives the protein CASSTRLAQYNEQFF.

CDR3: CSGRLAGVYTGELFF. The DNA of the CDR3 is TGCAGCGGCCGACTAGCGGGAGTGTACACCGGGGAGCTGTTTTTT. V usage is TRBV29-1 and J usage is TRBJ2-2, with 12 bases aligning to TRBD2. CDR3 length: 15 residues. The V and J ends lost 7 bases and 3 bases, in that order; junction bases with no gene match: 6. CDR1 SQVTM and CDR2 ANQGSEA come from the germline V gene.

The chain has TRBV7-7 and TRBJ2-5; weak D call: TRBD1 (6 bases). V was clipped by 4 bases and J by 2 bases, with 11 bases between them. The CDR3 has 14 residues. Germline V gene data show CDR1 as SSHAT and CDR2 as FNYEAQ (reference sequence). This chain's CDR3 is CASSSERGQETQYF. CDR3 coding DNA: TGTGCCAGCAGCTCGGAGAGGGGGCAAGAGACCCAGTACTTC.

This clonotype showed up just a few times. The rearrangement joins TRBV28 to TRBJ1-5, with D uncertain. Trimming shortened V by 6 bases and J by 3 bases, and 15 bases separated the two germline ends. Germline V gene sequence: CDR1 MDHEN, CDR2 SYDVKM. This CDR3 spans 15 amino acids. CDR3 protein: CASSRPGLYNQPQHF. In DNA form, the CDR3 reads TGTGCCAGCAGCCGTCCCGGACTGTACAATCAGCCCCAGCATTTT. Full variable domain (remainder filled in from reference TRBV28 and TRBJ1-5): DVKVTQSSRYLVKRTGEKVFLECVQDMDHENMFWYRQDPGLGLRLIYFSYDVKMKEKGDIPEGYSVSREKKERFSLILESASTNQTSMYLCASSRPGLYNQPQHFGDGTRLSIL.